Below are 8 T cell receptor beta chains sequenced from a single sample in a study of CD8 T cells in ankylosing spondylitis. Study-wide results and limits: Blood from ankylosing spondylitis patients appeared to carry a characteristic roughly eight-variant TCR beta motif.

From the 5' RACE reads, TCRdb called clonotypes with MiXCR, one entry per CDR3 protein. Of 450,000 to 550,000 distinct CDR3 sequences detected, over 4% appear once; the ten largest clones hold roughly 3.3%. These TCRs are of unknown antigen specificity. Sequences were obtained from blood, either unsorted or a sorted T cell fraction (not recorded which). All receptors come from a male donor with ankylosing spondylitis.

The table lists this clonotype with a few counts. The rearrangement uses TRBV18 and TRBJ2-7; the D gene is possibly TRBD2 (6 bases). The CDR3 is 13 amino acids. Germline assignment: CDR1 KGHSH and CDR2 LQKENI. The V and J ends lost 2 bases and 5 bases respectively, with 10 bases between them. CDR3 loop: CASSPGTPHEQYF. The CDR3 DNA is TGTGCCAGCTCACCAGGGACTCCCCACGAGCAGTACTTC.

This CDR3 reads CASNQGALPGELFF. In DNA, the CDR3 is TGCGCCAGCAACCAGGGGGCGCTTCCCGGGGAGCTGTTTTTT. The J gene is TRBJ2-2, the V gene TRBV5-1; 8 bases map to TRBD1. Unmatched junction bases numbered 7, after V lost 6 bases and J lost 6 bases. The CDR3 contains 14 residues. Germline lookup yields CDR1 SGHRS and CDR2 YFSETQ.

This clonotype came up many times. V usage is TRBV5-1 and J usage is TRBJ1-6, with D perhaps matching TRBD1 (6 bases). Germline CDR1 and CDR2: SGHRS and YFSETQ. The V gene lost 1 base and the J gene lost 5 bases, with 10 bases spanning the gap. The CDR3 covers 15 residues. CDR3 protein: CASSLRTANNSPLHF. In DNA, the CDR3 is TGCGCCAGCAGCTTGAGGACAGCCAATAATTCACCCCTCCACTTT.

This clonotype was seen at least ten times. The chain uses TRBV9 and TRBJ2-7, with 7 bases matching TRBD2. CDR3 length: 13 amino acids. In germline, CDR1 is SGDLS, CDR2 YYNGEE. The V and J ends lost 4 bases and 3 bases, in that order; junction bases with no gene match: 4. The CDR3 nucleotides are TGTGCCAGCAGCAGGGAGGGGAACTACGAGCAGTACTTC. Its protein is CASSREGNYEQYF.

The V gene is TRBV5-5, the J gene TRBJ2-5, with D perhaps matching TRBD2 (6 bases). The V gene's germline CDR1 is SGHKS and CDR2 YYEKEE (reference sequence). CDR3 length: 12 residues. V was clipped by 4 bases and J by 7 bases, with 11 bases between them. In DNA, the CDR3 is TGTGCCAGCAGCCCCCTGGGGGGGACCCAGTACTTC. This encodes CASSPLGGTQYF.

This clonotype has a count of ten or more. CDR3 sequence: CASSSPGQTLYEQYF. The CDR3 region has the DNA TGTGCCAGCAGCTCCCCGGGACAGACCTTATACGAGCAGTACTTC. The chain uses TRBV7-2 and TRBJ2-7; 7 bases line up with TRBD1. With 4 bases clipped from V and 4 bases from J, the junction kept 10 bases outside the gene matches. CDR3 length equals 15 residues. The germline CDR1 and CDR2 sequences are SGHTA and FQGNSA. Full variable domain (missing parts from reference TRBV7-2 and TRBJ2-7): GAGVSQSPSNKVTEKGKDVELRCDPISGHTALYWYRQSLGQGLEFLIYFQGNSAPDKSGLPSDRFSAERTGGSVSTLTIQRTQQEDSAVYLCASSSPGQTLYEQYFGPGTRLTVT.

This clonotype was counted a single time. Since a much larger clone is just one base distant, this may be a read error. This chain's CDR3 is CASRLARSGTEAFF. CDR3 sequence (DNA): TGTGCCAGCAGATTAGCGCGGAGTGGGACTGAAGCTTTCTTT. The chain couples TRBV7-2 to TRBJ1-1; no reliable D call. The CDR3 loop spans 14 amino acids. Germline CDR1 reads SGHTA; CDR2 reads FQGNSA. Looking up the rest from reference TRBV7-2 and TRBJ1-1 gives the full variable domain: GAGVSQSPSNKVTEKGKDVELRCDPISGHTALYWYRQSLGQGLEFLIYFQGNSAPDKSGLPSDRFSAERTGGSVSTLTIQRTQQEDSAVYLCASRLARSGTEAFFGQGTRLTVV.

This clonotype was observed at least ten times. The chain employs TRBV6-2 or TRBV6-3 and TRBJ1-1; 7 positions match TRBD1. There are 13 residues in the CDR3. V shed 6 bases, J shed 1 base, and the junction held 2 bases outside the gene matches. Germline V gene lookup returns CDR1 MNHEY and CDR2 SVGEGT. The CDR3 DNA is TGTGCCAGCAGCAGGGGGAAGAACACTGAAGCTTTCTTT. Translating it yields CASSRGKNTEAFF.